A single sample gave rise to the 8 T cell receptor beta chains below, sequenced in a study of T cell repertoires in cytomegalovirus infection. TCRdb passed the reads through MiXCR, listing each CDR3 protein once. This repertoire shows 800,000 to 950,000 distinct CDR3 sequences, 32% found once; its top ten account for roughly 12%. Their cognate antigens are unknown. The specimen comprised cultured CD8+ T cells from PBMCs, sampled from culture after CMV antigen stimulation. These receptors originate from a human donor in good health (CMV status not recorded). Some clones in this sample may be carry-over from other donors' samples.

In its sample, this clonotype was seen many times. The rearrangement uses TRBV7-9 and TRBJ2-1; the D gene could be TRBD1 or TRBD2 (5 bases each). The CDR3 is 15 residues long. V was shortened by 3 bases and J by 5 bases, with 14 bases between the two germline ends. CDR1 is SEHNR, CDR2 FQNEAQ, per germline (reference sequence). The CDR3: CASSFRGAENNEQFF. CDR3 nucleotides: TGTGCCAGCAGCTTTCGAGGGGCGGAGAACAATGAGCAGTTCTTC. Complete variable domain (other parts from reference TRBV7-9 and TRBJ2-1): DTGVSQNPRHKITKRGQNVTFRCDPISEHNRLYWYRQTLGQGPEFLTYFQNEAQLEKSRLLSDRFSAERPKGSFSTLEIQRTEQGDSAMYLCASSFRGAENNEQFFGPGTRLTVL.

This clonotype appeared many times. The gene calls are TRBV7-8 and TRBJ2-3; the match to TRBD2 covers 10 bases. V was pared by 4 bases and J by 0 bases, with 4 bases of the junction left unmatched. Germline loops: CDR1 SGHVS, CDR2 FQNEAQ. The CDR3 is 16 residues long. The CDR3 region has the DNA TGTGCCAGCAGCTCTATAGCGGGGGGTAGCACAGATACGCAGTATTTT. It specifies CASSSIAGGSTDTQYF.

This clonotype was picked up a small number of times. The V and J genes are TRBV19 and TRBJ2-1; no clear D. The V end was cut by 3 bases, the J end by 3 bases, with 6 bases between. The germline V gene encodes CDR1 LNHDA and CDR2 SQIVND (reference sequence). This CDR3 is 13 amino acids long. The CDR3 DNA reads as TGTGCCAGTAGTATTAACAGCTACAATGAGCAGTTCTTC. This translates into CASSINSYNEQFF.

There are a few counts of this clonotype. The gene calls are TRBV20-1 and TRBJ2-2; no definite D call. This CDR3 region has 15 residues. Germline-derived CDR1 and CDR2 are DFQATT and SNEGSKA (reference sequence). The V end was cut by 1 base, the J end by 3 bases, with 12 bases between. CDR3 DNA: TGCAGTGCTAGAGGGGCCCAGGTCTACACCGGGGAGCTGTTTTTT. This gives the protein CSARGAQVYTGELFF.

This rearrangement joins TRBV13 to TRBJ2-2; 10 bases fit TRBD1. Germline CDR1 and CDR2: PRHDT and FYEKMQ (reference sequence). The CDR3 runs to 18 residues. V lost 3 bases, J lost 2 bases, and 9 bases stayed unmatched. The CDR3 DNA reads as TGTGCCAGCAGCTTGCTGGACAGGGGGACTCTTAACACCGGGGAGCTGTTTTTT. Protein sequence: CASSLLDRGTLNTGELFF.

The chain uses TRBV7-9 and TRBJ1-5, with TRBD1 as a possible D gene (5 bases). CDR1 and CDR2 (germline): SEHNR, FQNEAQ (reference sequence). CDR3 size: 16 residues. V lost 1 base and J lost 1, with 11 bases in between. The CDR3 DNA sequence: TGTGCCAGCAGCTTAGTCGGGGGGAGGAGCAATCAGCCCCAGCATTTT. It codes for CASSLVGGRSNQPQHF.

The chain recombines TRBV6-6 with TRBJ1-1, with 7 bases identical to TRBD1. Trimming at V came to 6 bases and at J to 1 base, leaving 23 bases not matched to a gene. Germline V gene data show CDR1 as MNHNY and CDR2 as SVGAGI (reference sequence). The CDR3 loop spans 20 amino acids. The CDR3 DNA reads TGTGCCAGCAGCCTAAGGGGGCGTCCTTCGATCTACAGAGAGAACACTGAAGCTTTCTTT. It specifies CASSLRGRPSIYRENTEAFF.

This clonotype was detected a few times. The chain couples TRBV7-9 to TRBJ2-3, with a tentative D call TRBD1 (6 bases). This CDR3 has 16 residues. The germline CDR1 and CDR2 sequences are SEHNR and FQNEAQ (reference sequence). The V end lost 6 bases, the J end lost 2 bases, and 18 bases lay between the germline ends. The CDR3, as DNA: TGTGCCAGCAGTCCCACCTGGGACATAATCACAGATACGCAGTATTTT. Amino acids: CASSPTWDIITDTQYF.